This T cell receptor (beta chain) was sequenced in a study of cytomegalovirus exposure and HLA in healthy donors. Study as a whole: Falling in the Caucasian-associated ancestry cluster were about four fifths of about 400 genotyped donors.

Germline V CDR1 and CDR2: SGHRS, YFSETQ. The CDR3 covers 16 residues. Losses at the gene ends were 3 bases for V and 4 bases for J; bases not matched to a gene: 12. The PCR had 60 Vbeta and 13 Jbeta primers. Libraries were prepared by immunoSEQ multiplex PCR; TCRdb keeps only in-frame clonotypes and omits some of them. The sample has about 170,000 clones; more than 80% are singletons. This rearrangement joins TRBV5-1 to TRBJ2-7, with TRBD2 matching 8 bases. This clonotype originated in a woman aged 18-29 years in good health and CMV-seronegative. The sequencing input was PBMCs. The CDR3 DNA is TGCGCCAGCAGCTGGACCTCTGAGCGGGAGTTGTACGAGCAGTACTTC. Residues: CASSWTSERELYEQYF.